This record looks at one T cell receptor beta chain sequence and its context. The V and J ends lost 3 bases and 5 bases respectively, with 16 bases between them. This CDR3 region has 15 residues. The authors distributed each subset's genomic DNA evenly over several immunoSEQ plates. TCRdb's table, derived via immunoSEQ multiplex PCR, lists solely in-frame clones and lacks some. The sample comprises 2.3 million or so clones, 85% to 95% of which are singletons, and about 0.39% rests with the top ten. These data belong to a study of shared clonotypes between healthy human individuals. This clonotype was sampled from a man between 18 and 35 years old in good health. Some clones in this sample may be carry-over from other donors' samples. The gene calls are TRBV23-1 and TRBJ1-1, with a possible D match to TRBD1 (5 bases). Being an ORF, TRBV23-1 has a function that is uncertain. Sequencing used naive CD4+ T cells from PBMCs. Subset in this sample: CD45RA+ positively selected. The CDR3 DNA follows: TGCGCCAGCAGTCAGGGGAGGGGACCGGGAACTGAAGCTTTCTTT. Amino acids: CASSQGRGPGTEAFF.